This T cell receptor beta chain was documented in a study of blood T cell repertoires in COVID-19 (dated by TCRdb to between 2020 and 2021). Broadly, across the study: Collaborator samples came from the United States, Italy and Spain and covered acute and convalescent phases of COVID-19. The prospective study material was composed of cDNA or gDNA derived from T cells, B-cell-depleted T cells, or PBMCs. The dataset comprised deeply sampled blood TCRbeta repertoires from subjects exposed to, actively infected with, or recovered from COVID-19. The repertoires were released in a freely available public database meant as a resource for research on the immune response to SARS-CoV-2. The samples were drawn from two sources: the first 160 participants of the ongoing ImmuneRACE study, and fewer than 1,500 subjects contributed by 6 global collaborators. Nearly every sample came with metadata listing a de-identified subject ID, COVID-19 status, age in years and sex. Where HLA class I and class II types were available, the types were taken from metadata supplied by the sample provider, not from assay-based typing.

Broad study findings and their caveats: Clinical and demographic metadata were provided uncurated, with the amount varying by source and participant.

TCRbeta CDR3 regions were amplified from genomic DNA using the immunoSEQ Assay, a bias-controlled multiplex PCR. From the authors' description of their analysis: The number of nucleated cells in each sample was estimated by amplification of reference gene primers within the assay. To quantify the absolute abundance of each unique TCRbeta CDR3 rearrangement, sequence reads were collapsed and filtered. For each sample, productive Simpson clonality was calculated as the square root of Simpson's diversity index across productive rearrangements. TCRdb carries this immuneACCESS record with in-frame sequences only. Its versions omit some clonotypes, under half of them owing to an unresolved V gene in the studies checked, with the rest unexplained. For V, J and clone size, that table is used; D and trimming come from the DNA. This sample gives approximately 68,000 clones in total; approximately 86% of them show up just once. The top ten hold less than 15% of the sample.

In regard to this clone: The antigen it binds to is not known. Base qualities are missing; no much larger clone stands one base away.

Whole blood was collected in K2EDTA tubes by collaborating institutions according to the institutions' own protocols. For TCRbeta analysis, collaborators shipped samples in one of three forms: frozen whole blood, isolated PBMCs, or DNA extracted from either of those sample types. What was sequenced was peripheral blood. This clonotype was obtained from a woman in her sixties or seventies with acute or convalescent COVID-19.

At the DNA level, the sequence is TGTGCCAGCAGCTTAGGCGTTCCGTTTACCGATAGCACAGATACGCAGTATTTT. Its protein product is CASSLGVPFTDSTDTQYF. Recombination linked TRBV7-9 to TRBJ2-3; the D gene identity is not certain. CDR1 and CDR2, per the germline V gene (reference sequence), are SEHNR and FQNEAQ. V is shortened by 1 base, J by 0 bases, and the region joining them spans 17 bases. Including the terminal cysteine and phenylalanine, the CDR3 comprises 18 residues. Just CDR3 DNA is preserved here, 54 bases in frame from base 1.